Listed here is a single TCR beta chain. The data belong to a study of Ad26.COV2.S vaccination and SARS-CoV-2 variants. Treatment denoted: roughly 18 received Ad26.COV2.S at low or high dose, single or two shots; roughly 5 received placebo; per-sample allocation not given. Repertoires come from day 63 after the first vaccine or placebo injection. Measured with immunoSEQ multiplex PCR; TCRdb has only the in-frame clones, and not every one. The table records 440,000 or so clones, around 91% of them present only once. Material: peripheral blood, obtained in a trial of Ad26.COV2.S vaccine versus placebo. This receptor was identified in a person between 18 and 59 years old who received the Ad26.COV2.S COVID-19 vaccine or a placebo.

The CDR3 coding sequence is TGTGCCAGCAGTCCTACCCGGGACGGATTTAGCAATCAGCCCCAGCATTTT. Residues: CASSPTRDGFSNQPQHF. V usage is TRBV6-6 and J usage is TRBJ1-5, with D possibly matching TRBD1 (5 bases). V was pared by 5 bases and J by 0 bases, with 17 bases between. The CDR3 is 17 amino acids. Germline values: CDR1 MNHNY, CDR2 SVGAGI (reference sequence).